This T cell receptor beta chain was sequenced during a study of tumor-infiltrating lymphocytes in primary liver carcinoma. The CDR3 is 15 residues long. Germline loops: CDR1 SGHAT, CDR2 FQNNGV. Deletions cut 3 bases from V and 5 bases from J, with 14 bases between. Alongside blood RNA obtained from unsorted whole blood, germline DNA was also extracted. The researchers produced TCR beta cDNA from roughly 550 ng total RNA with a constant-region primer. Sequencing libraries for TCR beta derived from three nested multiplex PCR rounds that used slightly modified ARM-PCR. The first two PCR rounds, roughly 9 cycles each, used TRBV1-TRBV30 forward primers and a C-beta reverse primer. TCRdb itself ran the multiplex PCR reads through MiXCR, one entry per CDR3 protein. The sample lists about 330,000 distinct CDR3 sequences; less than 70% were seen once.

The V call is TRBV11-2, the J call TRBJ2-1, with D possibly matching TRBD1 (6 bases). The receptor was derived from a man aged 40-49 years with primary liver carcinoma and hepatitis B virus infection. Sequenced input: peripheral blood. The CDR3 DNA sequence: TGTGCCAGCAGCTTTAGCTTGGGGGCCCACAATGAGCAGTTCTTC. It is translated as CASSFSLGAHNEQFF.